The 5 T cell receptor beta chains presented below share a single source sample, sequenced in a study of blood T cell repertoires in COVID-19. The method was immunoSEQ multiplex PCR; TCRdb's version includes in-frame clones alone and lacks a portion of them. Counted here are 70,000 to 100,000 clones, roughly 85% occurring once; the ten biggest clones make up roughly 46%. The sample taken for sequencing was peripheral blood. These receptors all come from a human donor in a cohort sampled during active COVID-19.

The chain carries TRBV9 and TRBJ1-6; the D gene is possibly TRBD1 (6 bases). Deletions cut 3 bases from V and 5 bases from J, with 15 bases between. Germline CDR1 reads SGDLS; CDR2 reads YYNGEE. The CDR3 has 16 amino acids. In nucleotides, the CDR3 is TGTGCCAGCAGCGATGGGGAGAGGGGGAATAATTCACCCCTCCACTTT. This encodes CASSDGERGNNSPLHF.

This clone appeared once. The CDR3 sequence: CASSYSASPSTDTQYF. DNA of the CDR3: TGTGCCAGCAGTTACTCGGCTAGCCCTAGCACAGATACGCAGTATTTT. The rearrangement links TRBV6-5 to TRBJ2-3, with a weak D call TRBD2 (5 bases). The CDR3 contains 16 residues. V was trimmed by 0 bases and J by 0 bases, leaving 10 bases between them. Looked up from germline, CDR1 is MNHEY and CDR2 is SVGAGI.

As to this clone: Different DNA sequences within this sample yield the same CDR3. CDR3 DNA: TGTGCCAGTAGTCCCCGACTAGCGGGGGTAGAGACCCAGTACTTC. This codes for CASSPRLAGVETQYF. V is TRBV19 and J is TRBJ2-5; 12 nucleotides align to TRBD2. Germline values: CDR1 LNHDA, CDR2 SQIVND (reference sequence). J gave up 4 bases and V 5 bases, and 5 bases lay outside the gene matches. The CDR3 is 15 residues long.

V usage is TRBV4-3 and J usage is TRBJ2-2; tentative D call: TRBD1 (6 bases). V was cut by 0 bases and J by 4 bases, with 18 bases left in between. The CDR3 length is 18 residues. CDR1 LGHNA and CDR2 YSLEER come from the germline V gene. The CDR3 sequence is CASSQEGGGGASTGELFF. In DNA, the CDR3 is TGCGCCAGCAGCCAAGAAGGGGGTGGGGGCGCTAGCACCGGGGAGCTGTTTTTT.

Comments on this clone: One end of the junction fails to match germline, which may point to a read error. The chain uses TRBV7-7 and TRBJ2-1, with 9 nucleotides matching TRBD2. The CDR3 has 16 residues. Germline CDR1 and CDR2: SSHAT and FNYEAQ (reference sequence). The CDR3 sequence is CASSLAGAGAYNEQFF. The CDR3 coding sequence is TGTGCTAGCAGCTTAGCGGGGGCGGGGGCGTACAATGAGCAGTTCTTC.